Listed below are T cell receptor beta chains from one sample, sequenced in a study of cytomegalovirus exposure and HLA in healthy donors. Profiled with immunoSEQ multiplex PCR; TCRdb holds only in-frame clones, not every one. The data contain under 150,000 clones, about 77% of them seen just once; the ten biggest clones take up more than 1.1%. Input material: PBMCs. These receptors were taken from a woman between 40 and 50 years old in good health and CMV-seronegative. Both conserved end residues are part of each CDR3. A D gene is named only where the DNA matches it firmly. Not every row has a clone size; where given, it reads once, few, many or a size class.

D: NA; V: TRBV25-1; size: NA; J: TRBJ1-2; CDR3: CASSEMAYGYTF; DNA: TGTGCCAGCAGTGAGATGGCTTACGGCTACACCTTC
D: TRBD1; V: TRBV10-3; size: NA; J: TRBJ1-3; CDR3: CAVHDRGPGNTIYF; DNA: TGTGCCGTGCATGACAGGGGGCCTGGAAACACCATATATTTT
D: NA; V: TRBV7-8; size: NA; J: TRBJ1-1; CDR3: CASSVDSPLTNTEAFF; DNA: TGTGCCAGCAGCGTCGACAGCCCACTAACGAACACTGAAGCTTTCTTT
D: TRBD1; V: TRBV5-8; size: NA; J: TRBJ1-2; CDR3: CASSGWTGPYGYTF; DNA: TGTGCCAGCAGCGGATGGACAGGACCCTATGGCTACACCTTC
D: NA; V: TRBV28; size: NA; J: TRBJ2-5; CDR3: CASSLPRSGEFQETQYF; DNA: TGTGCCAGCAGTTTGCCCCGGAGCGGAGAATTCCAAGAGACCCAGTACTTC
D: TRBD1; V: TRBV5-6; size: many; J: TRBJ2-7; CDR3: CASSPDGDSTFYEQYF; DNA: TGTGCCAGCAGCCCGGATGGGGACAGTACCTTCTACGAGCAGTACTTC
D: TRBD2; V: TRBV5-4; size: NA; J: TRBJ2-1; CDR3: CASSSGTSDSYNEQFF; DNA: TGTGCCAGCAGCTCGGGGACTAGCGATTCCTACAATGAGCAGTTCTTC
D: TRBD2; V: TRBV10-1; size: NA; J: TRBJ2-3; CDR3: CASRAGGPGGTQYF; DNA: TGCGCCAGCAGAGCGGGGGGTCCAGGTGGTACGCAGTATTTT
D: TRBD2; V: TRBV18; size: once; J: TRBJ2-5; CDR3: CASSTERTAGGETQYF; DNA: TGTGCCAGCTCCACTGAACGGACAGCGGGGGGTGAGACCCAGTACTTC
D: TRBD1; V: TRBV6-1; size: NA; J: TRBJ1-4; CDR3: CASSAGPGGREKLFF; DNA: TGTGCCAGCAGCGCTGGGCCAGGGGGAAGGGAAAAACTGTTTTTT
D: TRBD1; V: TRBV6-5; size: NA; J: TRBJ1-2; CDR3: CASSYSTGGLYGYTF; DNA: TGTGCCAGCAGTTACTCCACAGGGGGCCTCTATGGCTACACCTTC
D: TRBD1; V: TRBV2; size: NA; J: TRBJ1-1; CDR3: CASEGTAKFLLNTEAFF; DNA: TGTGCCAGCGAGGGGACAGCCAAGTTCCTTTTGAACACTGAAGCTTTCTTT
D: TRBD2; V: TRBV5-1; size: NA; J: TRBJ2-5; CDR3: CASSPLLAGGIETQYF; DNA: TGCGCCAGCAGCCCTCTGTTGGCGGGGGGGATTGAGACCCAGTACTTC
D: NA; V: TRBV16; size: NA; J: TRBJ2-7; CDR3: CASSQSKGGEQYF; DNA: TGTGCCAGCAGCCAATCCAAAGGCGGCGAGCAGTACTTC
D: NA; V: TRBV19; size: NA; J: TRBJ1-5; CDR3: CASSTLGAQPQHF; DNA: TGTGCCAGTAGTACCTTGGGGGCTCAGCCCCAGCATTTT
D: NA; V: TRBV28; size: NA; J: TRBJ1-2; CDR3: CASRVTGRGYTF; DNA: TGTGCCAGCAGGGTAACAGGTCGTGGCTACACCTTC
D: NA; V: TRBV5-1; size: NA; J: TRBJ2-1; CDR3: CASSLSGDFWNEQFF; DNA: TGCGCCAGCAGCTTGTCGGGGGATTTTTGGAATGAGCAGTTCTTC
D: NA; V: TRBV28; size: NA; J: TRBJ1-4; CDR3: CASSLYEGPTNEKLFF; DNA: TGTGCCAGCAGTTTATATGAGGGTCCGACTAATGAAAAACTGTTTTTT
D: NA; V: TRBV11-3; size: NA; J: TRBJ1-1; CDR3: CASSLADSLNTEAFF; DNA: TGTGCCAGCAGCTTAGCTGACAGTCTGAACACTGAAGCTTTCTTT
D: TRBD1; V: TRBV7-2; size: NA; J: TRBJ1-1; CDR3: CASSMTGWRAFF; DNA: TGTGCCAGCAGCATGACAGGGTGGAGGGCTTTCTTT
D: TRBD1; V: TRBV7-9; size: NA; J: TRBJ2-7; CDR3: CASSSVGQDLEQYF; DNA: TGTGCCAGCAGCTCAGTGGGACAGGATCTCGAGCAGTACTTC
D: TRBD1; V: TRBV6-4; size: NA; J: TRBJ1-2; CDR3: CASSTGTGDGYTF; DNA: TGTGCCAGCAGTACGGGGACAGGGGACGGCTACACCTTC
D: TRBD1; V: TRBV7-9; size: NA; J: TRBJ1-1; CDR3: CASSARTGGAGMNTEAFF; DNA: TGTGCCAGCAGCGCGCGGACAGGGGGCGCGGGGATGAACACTGAAGCTTTCTTT
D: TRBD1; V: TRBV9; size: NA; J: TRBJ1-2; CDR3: CASSPTRGPGYTF; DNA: TGTGCCAGCAGCCCCACCAGGGGGCCTGGCTACACCTTC
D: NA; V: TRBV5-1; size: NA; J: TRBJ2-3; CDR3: CASSFGGATDTQYF; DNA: TGCGCCAGCAGCTTCGGCGGAGCCACGGATACGCAGTATTTT
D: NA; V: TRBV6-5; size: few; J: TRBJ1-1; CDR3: CASIGGLNTEAFF; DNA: TGTGCCAGCATAGGAGGCCTGAACACTGAAGCTTTCTTT
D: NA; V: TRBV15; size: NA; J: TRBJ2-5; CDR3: CATSTPTGVQETQYF; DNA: TGTGCCACCAGCACCCCGACAGGAGTCCAAGAGACCCAGTACTTC
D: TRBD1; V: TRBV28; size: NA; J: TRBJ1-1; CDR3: CASSLSRQGARGGEAFF; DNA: TGTGCCAGCAGTTTATCGCGGCAGGGGGCGCGGGGGGGGGAAGCTTTCTTT
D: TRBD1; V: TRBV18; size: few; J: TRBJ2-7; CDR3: CASSPGQGEEYF; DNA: TGTGCCAGCTCGCCGGGACAGGGGGAGGAGTACTTC
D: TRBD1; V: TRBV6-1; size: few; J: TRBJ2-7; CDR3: CASTEIDRAEYEQYF; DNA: TGTGCCAGCACCGAGATAGACAGGGCTGAGTACGAGCAGTACTTC
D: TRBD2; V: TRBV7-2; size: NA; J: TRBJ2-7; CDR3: CASSPKPRAGGAYEQYF; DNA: TGTGCCAGCAGCCCCAAACCCCGAGCGGGGGGTGCCTACGAGCAGTACTTC
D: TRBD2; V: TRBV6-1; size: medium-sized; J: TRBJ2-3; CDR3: CASSATSGGATDTQYF; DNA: TGTGCCAGCAGTGCGACTAGCGGGGGGGCCACAGATACGCAGTATTTT
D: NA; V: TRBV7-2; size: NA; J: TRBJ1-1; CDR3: CASSSIQVTMNTEAFF; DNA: TGTGCCAGCAGCTCGATACAGGTCACCATGAACACTGAAGCTTTCTTT
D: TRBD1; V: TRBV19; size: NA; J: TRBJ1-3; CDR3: CASSTDRSSGNTIYF; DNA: TGTGCCAGTAGTACGGACAGGAGCTCTGGAAACACCATATATTTT
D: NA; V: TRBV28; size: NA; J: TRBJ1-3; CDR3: CASSFGRVQGNTIYF; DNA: TGTGCCAGCAGTTTTGGCAGGGTCCAAGGAAACACCATATATTTT
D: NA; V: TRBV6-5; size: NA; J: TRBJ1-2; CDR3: CASSYSRGRVGYGYTF; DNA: TGTGCCAGCAGTTACTCGCGAGGCAGGGTCGGCTATGGCTACACCTTC
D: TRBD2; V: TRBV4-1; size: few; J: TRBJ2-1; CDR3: CASSPQTSGGASEQFF; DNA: TGCGCCAGCAGCCCCCAGACTAGCGGGGGGGCGTCTGAGCAGTTCTTC
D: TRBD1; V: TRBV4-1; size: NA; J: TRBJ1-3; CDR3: CASSQRQGKHTIYF; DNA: TGCGCCAGCAGCCAACGACAGGGGAAGCACACCATATATTTT
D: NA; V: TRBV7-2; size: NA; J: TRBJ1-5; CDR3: CASSFDRNQPQHF; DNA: TGTGCCAGCAGCTTCGACAGAAATCAGCCCCAGCATTTT
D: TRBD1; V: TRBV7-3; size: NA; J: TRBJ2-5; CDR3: CASSRDRDETQYF; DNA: TGTGCCAGCAGCAGAGACAGGGATGAGACCCAGTACTTC
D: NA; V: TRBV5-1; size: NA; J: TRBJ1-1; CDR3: CASSLGGYLDTEAFF; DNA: TGCGCCAGCAGCTTGGGCGGGTATTTGGACACTGAAGCTTTCTTT
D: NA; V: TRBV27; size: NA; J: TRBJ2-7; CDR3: CASSSHPTGTAGEQYF; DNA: TGTGCCAGCAGTTCCCATCCCACGGGAACGGCGGGCGAGCAGTACTTC
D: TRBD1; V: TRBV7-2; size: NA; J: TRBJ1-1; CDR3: CASSSGQGLNTEAFF; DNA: TGTGCCAGCAGCTCAGGACAGGGGCTGAACACTGAAGCTTTCTTT
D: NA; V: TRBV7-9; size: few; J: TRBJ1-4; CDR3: CASSFFVDSNEKLFF; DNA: TGTGCCAGCAGCTTCTTCGTCGACAGTAATGAAAAACTGTTTTTT
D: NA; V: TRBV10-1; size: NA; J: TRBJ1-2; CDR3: CASSPQVNYGYTF; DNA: TGCGCCAGCAGCCCACAGGTTAACTATGGCTACACCTTC
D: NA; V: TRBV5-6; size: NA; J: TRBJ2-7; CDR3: CASSLVQGGPYEQYF; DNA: TGTGCCAGCAGCTTGGTACAGGGTGGTCCCTACGAGCAGTACTTC
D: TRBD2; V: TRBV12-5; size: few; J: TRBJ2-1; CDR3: CASGSGLAHEQFF; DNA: TGTGCTAGTGGTTCGGGACTAGCGCATGAGCAGTTCTTC
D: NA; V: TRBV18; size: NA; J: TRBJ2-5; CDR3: CASSPSLQETQYF; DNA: TGTGCCAGCTCACCCTCCTTACAAGAGACCCAGTACTTC